Listed here is a single TCR beta chain. A 6-nucleotide sample barcode was carried by the UMIs, which template switching added. TCRdb reprocessed the 5' RACE reads and stores each CDR3 protein as one record, lacking DNA. Here the sample table reports a few hundred thousand distinct CDR3 sequences. The germline gives CDR1 MNHNY, CDR2 SVGAGI (reference sequence). The CDR3 consists of 13 residues. The record originates from a study of monozygotic twins with inflammatory bowel disease. The source material was blood. The origin of this receptor is a human donor with ulcerative colitis or Crohn's disease, or a healthy co-twin of an affected twin (not recorded which). V is TRBV6-6 and J is TRBJ2-2. CDR3: CASSYDGAGELFF.